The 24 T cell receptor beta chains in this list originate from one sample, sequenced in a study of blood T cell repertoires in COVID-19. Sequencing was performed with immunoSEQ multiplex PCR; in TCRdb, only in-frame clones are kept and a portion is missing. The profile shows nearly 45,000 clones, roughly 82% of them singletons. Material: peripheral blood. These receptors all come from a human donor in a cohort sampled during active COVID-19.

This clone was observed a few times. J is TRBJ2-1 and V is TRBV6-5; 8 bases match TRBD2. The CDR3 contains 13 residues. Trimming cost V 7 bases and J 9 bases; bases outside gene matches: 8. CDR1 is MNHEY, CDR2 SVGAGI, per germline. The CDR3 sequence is CASTKLAGGEQFF. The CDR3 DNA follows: TGTGCCAGCACCAAGCTAGCGGGCGGTGAGCAGTTCTTC.

CDR3 region: CASSLQGFNTDTQYF. The CDR3 nucleotides read TGCGCCAGCAGCTTACAGGGGTTTAACACAGATACGCAGTATTTT. The chain uses TRBV5-1 and TRBJ2-3; TRBD1 aligns across 7 bases. The CDR3 length is 15 residues. Germline trimming cut 2 bases from V and 2 bases from J; bases unmatched to any gene: 5. Germline V gene lookup returns CDR1 SGHRS and CDR2 YFSETQ. The full variable domain, with the rest looked up from reference TRBV5-1 and TRBJ2-3, is KAGVTQTPRYLIKTRGQQVTLSCSPISGHRSVSWYQQTPGQGLQFLFEYFSETQRNKGNFPGRFSGRQFSNSRSEMNVSTLELGDSALYLCASSLQGFNTDTQYFGPGTRLTVL.

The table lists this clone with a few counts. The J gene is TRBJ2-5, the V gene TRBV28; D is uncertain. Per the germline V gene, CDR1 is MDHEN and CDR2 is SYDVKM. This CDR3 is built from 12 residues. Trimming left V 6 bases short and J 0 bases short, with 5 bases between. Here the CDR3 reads CASRDYQETQYF. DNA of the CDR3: TGTGCCAGCAGAGACTACCAAGAGACCCAGTACTTC.

The CDR3 here is CASSEAGVDNSPLHF. Here the CDR3 DNA reads TGTGCCAGCAGTGAAGCGGGGGTGGATAATTCACCCCTCCACTTT. This rearrangement joins TRBV25-1 to TRBJ1-6; D may be TRBD1 (5 bases). Germline CDR1 reads MGHDK; CDR2 reads SYGVNS. V lost 2 bases, J lost 5 bases, and 10 bases lay in between. The CDR3 sequence is 15 residues long.

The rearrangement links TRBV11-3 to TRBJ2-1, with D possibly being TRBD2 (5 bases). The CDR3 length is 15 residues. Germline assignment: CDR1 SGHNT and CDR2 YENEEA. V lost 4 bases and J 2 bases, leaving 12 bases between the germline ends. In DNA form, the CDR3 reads TGTGCCAGCAGCTCTGAGAGCGGAACCTACAATGAGCAGTTCTTC. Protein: CASSSESGTYNEQFF.

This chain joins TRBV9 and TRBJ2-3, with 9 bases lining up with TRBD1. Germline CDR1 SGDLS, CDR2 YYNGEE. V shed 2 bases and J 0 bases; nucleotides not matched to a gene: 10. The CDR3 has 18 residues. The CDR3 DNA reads TGTGCCAGCAGCGTTGCTCCGGGACAGGGATCTAGCACAGATACGCAGTATTTT. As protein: CASSVAPGQGSSTDTQYF.

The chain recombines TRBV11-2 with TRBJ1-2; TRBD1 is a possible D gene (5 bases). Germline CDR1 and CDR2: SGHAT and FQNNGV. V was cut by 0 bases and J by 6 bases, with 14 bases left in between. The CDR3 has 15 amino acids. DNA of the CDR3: TGTGCCAGCAGCTTAGATCGGAAGGGGATGGATGGCTACACCTTC. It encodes CASSLDRKGMDGYTF. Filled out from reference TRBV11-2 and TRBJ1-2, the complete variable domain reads EAGVAQSPRYKIIEKRQSVAFWCNPISGHATLYWYQQILGQGPKLLIQFQNNGVVDDSQLPKDRFSAERLKGVDSTLKIQPAKLEDSAVYLCASSLDRKGMDGYTFGSGTRLTVV.

The CDR3 region has the DNA TGTGCCAGCAGCCTCTATAGCAATCAGCCCCAGCATTTT. Protein sequence: CASSLYSNQPQHF. J is TRBJ1-5 and V is TRBV12-3 or TRBV12-4; no reliable D call. This CDR3 is built from 13 residues. V gave up 6 bases and J gave up 0 bases, with 6 bases separating them.

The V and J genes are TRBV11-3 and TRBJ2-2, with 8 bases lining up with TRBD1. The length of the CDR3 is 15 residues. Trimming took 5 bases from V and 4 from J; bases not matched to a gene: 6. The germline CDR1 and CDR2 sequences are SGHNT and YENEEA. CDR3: CASSTRQGRTGELFF. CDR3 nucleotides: TGTGCCAGCAGCACACGACAGGGGCGCACCGGGGAGCTGTTTTTT.

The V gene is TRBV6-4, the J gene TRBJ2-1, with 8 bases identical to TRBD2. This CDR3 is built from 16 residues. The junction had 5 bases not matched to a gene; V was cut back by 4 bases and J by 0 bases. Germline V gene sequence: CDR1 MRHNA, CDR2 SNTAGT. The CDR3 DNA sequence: TGTGCCAGCAGTGTGTTAAGCGGGGGCTCCTACAATGAGCAGTTCTTC. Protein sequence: CASSVLSGGSYNEQFF.

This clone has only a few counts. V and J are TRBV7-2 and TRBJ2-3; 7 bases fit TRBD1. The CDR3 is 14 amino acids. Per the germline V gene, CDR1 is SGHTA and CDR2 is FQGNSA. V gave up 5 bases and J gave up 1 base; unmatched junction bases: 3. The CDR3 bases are TGTGCCAGCAGCCGCGGACAGGGCACAGATACGCAGTATTTT. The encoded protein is CASSRGQGTDTQYF.

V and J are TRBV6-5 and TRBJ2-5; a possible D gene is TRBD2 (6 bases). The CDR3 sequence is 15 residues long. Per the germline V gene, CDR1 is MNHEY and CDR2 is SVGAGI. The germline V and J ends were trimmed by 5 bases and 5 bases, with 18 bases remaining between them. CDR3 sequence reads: CASSPTAGWGETQYF. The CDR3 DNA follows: TGTGCCAGCAGTCCCACCGCGGGATGGGGGGAGACCCAGTACTTC.

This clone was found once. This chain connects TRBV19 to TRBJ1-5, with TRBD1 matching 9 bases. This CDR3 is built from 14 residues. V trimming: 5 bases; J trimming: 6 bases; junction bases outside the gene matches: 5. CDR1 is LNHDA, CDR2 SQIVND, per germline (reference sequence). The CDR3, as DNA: TGTGCCAGTAGTGCGGGACAGGGAAGTCAGCCCCAGCATTTT. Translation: CASSAGQGSQPQHF.

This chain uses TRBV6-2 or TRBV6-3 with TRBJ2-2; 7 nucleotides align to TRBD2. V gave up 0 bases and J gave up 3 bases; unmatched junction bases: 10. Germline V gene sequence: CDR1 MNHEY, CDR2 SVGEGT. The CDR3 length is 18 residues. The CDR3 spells CASSYSIGRLADTGELFF. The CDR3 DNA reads TGTGCCAGCAGTTACTCGATCGGTCGGCTAGCGGACACCGGGGAGCTGTTTTTT.

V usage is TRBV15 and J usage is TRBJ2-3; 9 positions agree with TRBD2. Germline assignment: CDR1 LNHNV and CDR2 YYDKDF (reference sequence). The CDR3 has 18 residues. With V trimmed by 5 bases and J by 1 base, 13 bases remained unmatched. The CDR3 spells CATSRGGLAGDGTDTQYF. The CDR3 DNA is TGTGCCACCAGCCGGGGGGGATTAGCGGGAGATGGCACAGATACGCAGTATTTT.

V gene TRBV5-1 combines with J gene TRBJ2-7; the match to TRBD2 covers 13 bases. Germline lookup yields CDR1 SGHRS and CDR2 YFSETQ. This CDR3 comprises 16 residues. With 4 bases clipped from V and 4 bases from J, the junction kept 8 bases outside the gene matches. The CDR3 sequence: CASSLGLAGHGYEQYF. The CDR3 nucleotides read TGCGCCAGCAGCCTGGGACTAGCGGGACACGGGTACGAGCAGTACTTC.

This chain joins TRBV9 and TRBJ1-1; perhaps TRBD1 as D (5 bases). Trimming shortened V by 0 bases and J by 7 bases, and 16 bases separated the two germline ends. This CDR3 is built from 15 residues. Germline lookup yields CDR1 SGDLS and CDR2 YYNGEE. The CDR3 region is CASSVDPGRDGEAFF. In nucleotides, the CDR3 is TGTGCCAGCAGCGTAGATCCAGGGAGGGACGGTGAAGCTTTCTTT. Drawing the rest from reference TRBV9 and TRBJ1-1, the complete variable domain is DSGVTQTPKHLITATGQRVTLRCSPRSGDLSVYWYQQSLDQGLQFLIQYYNGEERAKGNILERFSAQQFPDLHSELNLSSLELGDSALYFCASSVDPGRDGEAFFGQGTRLTVV.

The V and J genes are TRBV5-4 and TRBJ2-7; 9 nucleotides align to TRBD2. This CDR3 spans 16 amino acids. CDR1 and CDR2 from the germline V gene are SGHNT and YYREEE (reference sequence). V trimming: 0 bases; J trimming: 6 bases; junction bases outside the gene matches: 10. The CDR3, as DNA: TGTGCCAGCAGCTTGGAGGCTGGTAGCGGGAGACTCGAGCAGTACTTC. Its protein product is CASSLEAGSGRLEQYF.

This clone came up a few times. CDR3 amino acids: CASRTQGLSNTEAFF. The CDR3 coding sequence is TGTGCCAGCAGGACCCAGGGACTCTCGAACACTGAAGCTTTCTTT. This chain joins TRBV2 and TRBJ1-1; D may be TRBD1 (5 bases). This CDR3 comprises 15 residues. Germline assignment: CDR1 SNHLY and CDR2 FYNNEI. V was trimmed by 6 bases and J by 1 base, leaving 15 bases between them.

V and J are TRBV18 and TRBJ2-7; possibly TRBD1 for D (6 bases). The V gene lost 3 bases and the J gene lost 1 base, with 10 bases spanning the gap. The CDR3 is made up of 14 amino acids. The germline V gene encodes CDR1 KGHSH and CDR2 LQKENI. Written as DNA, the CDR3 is TGTGCCAGCTCACCGCACAGGGAATCCTACGAGCAGTACTTC. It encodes CASSPHRESYEQYF.

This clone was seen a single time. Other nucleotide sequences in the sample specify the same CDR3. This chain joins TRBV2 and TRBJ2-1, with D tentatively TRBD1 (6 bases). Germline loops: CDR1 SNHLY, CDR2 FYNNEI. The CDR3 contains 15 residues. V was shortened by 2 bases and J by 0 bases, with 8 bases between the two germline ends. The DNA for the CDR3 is TGTGCCAGCAGTGAAAGGGGGAGCTCCTACAATGAGCAGTTCTTC. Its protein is CASSERGSSYNEQFF.

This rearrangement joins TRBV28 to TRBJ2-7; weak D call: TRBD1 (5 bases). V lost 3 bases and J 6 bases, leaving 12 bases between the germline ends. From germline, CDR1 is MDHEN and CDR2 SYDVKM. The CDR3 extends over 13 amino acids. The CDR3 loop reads CASSLGQGGEQYF. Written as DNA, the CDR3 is TGTGCCAGCAGTTTGGGGCAGGGTGGCGAGCAGTACTTC.

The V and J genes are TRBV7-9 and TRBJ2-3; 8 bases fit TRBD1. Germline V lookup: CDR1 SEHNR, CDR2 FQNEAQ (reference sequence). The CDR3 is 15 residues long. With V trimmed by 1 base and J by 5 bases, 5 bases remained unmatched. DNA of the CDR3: TGTGCCAGCAGCTTAGGGACAGGGTGGGGAGATACGCAGTATTTT. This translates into CASSLGTGWGDTQYF. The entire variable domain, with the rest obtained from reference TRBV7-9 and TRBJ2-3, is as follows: DTGVSQNPRHKITKRGQNVTFRCDPISEHNRLYWYRQTLGQGPEFLTYFQNEAQLEKSRLLSDRFSAERPKGSFSTLEIQRTEQGDSAMYLCASSLGTGWGDTQYFGPGTRLTVL.

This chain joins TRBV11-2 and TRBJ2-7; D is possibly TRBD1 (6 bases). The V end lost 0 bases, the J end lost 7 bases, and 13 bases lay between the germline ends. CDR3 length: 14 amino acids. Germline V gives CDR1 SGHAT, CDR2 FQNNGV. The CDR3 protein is CASSLDRAQGEQYF. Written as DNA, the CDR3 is TGTGCCAGCAGCTTAGATCGGGCCCAGGGGGAGCAGTACTTC.